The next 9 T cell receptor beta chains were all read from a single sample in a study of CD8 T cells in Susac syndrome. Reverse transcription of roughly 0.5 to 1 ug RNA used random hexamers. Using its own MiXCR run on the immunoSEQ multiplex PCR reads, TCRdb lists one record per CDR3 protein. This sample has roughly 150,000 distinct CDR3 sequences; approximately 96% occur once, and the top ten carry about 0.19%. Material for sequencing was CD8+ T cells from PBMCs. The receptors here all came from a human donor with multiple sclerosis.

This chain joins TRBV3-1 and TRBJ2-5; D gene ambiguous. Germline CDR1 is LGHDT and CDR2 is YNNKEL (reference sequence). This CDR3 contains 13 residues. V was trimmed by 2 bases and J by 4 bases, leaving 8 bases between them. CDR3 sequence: CASSQQNGETQYF. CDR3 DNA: TGTGCCAGCAGCCAACAAAATGGAGAGACCCAGTACTTC.

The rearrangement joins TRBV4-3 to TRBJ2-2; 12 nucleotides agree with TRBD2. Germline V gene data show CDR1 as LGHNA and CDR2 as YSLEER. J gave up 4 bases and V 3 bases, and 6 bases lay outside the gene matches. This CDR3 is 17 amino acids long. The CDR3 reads CASSHSSGLAGTGELFF. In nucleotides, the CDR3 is TGCGCCAGCAGCCACTCCTCGGGACTAGCGGGCACCGGGGAGCTGTTTTTT.

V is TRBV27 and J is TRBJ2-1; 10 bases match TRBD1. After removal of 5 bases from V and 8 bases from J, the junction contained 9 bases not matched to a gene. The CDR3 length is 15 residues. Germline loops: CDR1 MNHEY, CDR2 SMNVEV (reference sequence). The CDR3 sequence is CASSPMGTGVDEQFF. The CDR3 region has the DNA TGTGCCAGCAGTCCTATGGGGACAGGGGTGGATGAGCAGTTCTTC.

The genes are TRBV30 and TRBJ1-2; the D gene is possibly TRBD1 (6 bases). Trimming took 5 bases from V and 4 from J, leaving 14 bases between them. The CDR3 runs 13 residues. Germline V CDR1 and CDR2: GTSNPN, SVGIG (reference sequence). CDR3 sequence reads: CAWRRGFAYGYTF. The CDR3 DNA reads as TGTGCCTGGCGCAGGGGTTTCGCCTATGGCTACACCTTC.

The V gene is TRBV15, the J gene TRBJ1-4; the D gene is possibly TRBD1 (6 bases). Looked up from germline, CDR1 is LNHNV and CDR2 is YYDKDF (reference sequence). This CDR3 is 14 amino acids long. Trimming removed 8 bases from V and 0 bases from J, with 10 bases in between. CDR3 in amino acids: CATGGGATNEKLFF. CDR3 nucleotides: TGTGCCACCGGAGGGGGAGCAACTAATGAAAAACTGTTTTTT.

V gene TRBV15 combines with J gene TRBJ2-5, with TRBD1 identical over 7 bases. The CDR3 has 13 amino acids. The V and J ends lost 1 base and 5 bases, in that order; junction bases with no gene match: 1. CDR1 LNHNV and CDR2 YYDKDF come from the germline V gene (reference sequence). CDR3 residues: CATSRVQGETQYF. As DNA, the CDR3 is TGTGCCACCAGCAGAGTACAGGGGGAGACCCAGTACTTC.

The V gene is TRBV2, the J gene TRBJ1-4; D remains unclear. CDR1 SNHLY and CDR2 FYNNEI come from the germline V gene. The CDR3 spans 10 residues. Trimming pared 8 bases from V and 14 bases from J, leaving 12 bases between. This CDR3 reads CASGGSVLFF. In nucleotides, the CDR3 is TGTGCCAGCGGAGGGAGTGTGCTGTTTTTT. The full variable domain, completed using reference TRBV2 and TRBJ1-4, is EPEVTQTPSHQVTQMGQEVILRCVPISNHLYFYWYRQILGQKVEFLVSFYNNEISEKSEIFDDQFSVERPDGSNFTLKIRSTKLEDSAMYFCASGGSVLFFGSGTQLSVL.

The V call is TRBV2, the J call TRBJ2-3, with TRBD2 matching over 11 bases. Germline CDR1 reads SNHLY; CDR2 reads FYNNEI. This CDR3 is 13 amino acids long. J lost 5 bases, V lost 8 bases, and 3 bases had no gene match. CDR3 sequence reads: CASYSGGEDTQYF. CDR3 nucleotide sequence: TGTGCCAGCTATAGCGGGGGGGAAGATACGCAGTATTTT.

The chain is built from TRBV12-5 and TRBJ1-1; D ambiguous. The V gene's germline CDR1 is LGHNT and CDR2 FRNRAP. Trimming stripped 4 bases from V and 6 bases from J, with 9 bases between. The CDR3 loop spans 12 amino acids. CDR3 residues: CASGWGRAEAFF. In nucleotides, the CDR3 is TGTGCTAGTGGTTGGGGTCGTGCTGAAGCTTTCTTT.